The rows below give T cell receptor beta chains drawn from one sample of a study of blood T cell repertoires in COVID-19. Only in-frame clones appear in the TCRdb table, and some are missing; sequencing was by immunoSEQ multiplex PCR. The profile shows around 170,000 clones, 83% of them singletons. The sample comprised peripheral blood. These receptors originate from a human donor in a cohort sampled during active COVID-19. The CDR3 runs from the conserved cysteine through the conserved F or W. D genes are given only for firm matches. Clone size appears in some rows only: once, few, many, or a class for an expanded clone.

cdr3_aa: CASSRPDRRQETQYF
cdr3_nt: TGTGCCAGCAGCAGGCCGGACAGGCGCCAAGAGACCCAGTACTTC
d_call: -
v_call: TRBV21-1
j_call: TRBJ2-5
clone_size: -

cdr3_aa: CASSPDSAAYNEQFF
cdr3_nt: TGTGCCAGCAGCCCAGACTCCGCGGCCTACAATGAGCAGTTCTTC
d_call: -
v_call: TRBV7-3
j_call: TRBJ2-1
clone_size: -

cdr3_aa: CAISNTGREQFF
cdr3_nt: TGTGCCATCAGCAATACAGGGCGGGAGCAGTTCTTC
d_call: -
v_call: TRBV10-3
j_call: TRBJ2-1
clone_size: -

cdr3_aa: CSVGSVYGYTF
cdr3_nt: TGCAGCGTTGGGTCGGTCTATGGCTACACCTTC
d_call: -
v_call: TRBV29-1
j_call: TRBJ1-2
clone_size: -

cdr3_aa: CASSVDFNTEAFF
cdr3_nt: TGTGCCAGCAGCGTAGACTTTAACACTGAAGCTTTCTTT
d_call: -
v_call: TRBV9
j_call: TRBJ1-1
clone_size: -

cdr3_aa: CASSLDPGAYNEQFF
cdr3_nt: TGTGCCAGCAGCTTAGACCCAGGGGCCTACAATGAGCAGTTCTTC
d_call: -
v_call: TRBV11-2
j_call: TRBJ2-1
clone_size: -

cdr3_aa: CASSLVWGPGEAFF
cdr3_nt: TGTGCCAGCAGCTTAGTCTGGGGGCCGGGTGAAGCTTTCTTT
d_call: -
v_call: TRBV11-2
j_call: TRBJ1-1
clone_size: -

cdr3_aa: CASSIATGSSYEQYF
cdr3_nt: TGTGCCAGTAGTATAGCGACGGGGAGCTCCTACGAGCAGTACTTC
d_call: -
v_call: TRBV19
j_call: TRBJ2-7
clone_size: -

cdr3_aa: CASSQGRDRGYQKPYEQYF
cdr3_nt: TGTGCCAGCAGCCAAGGTAGGGACAGGGGCTACCAGAAACCCTACGAGCAGTACTTC
d_call: TRBD1
v_call: TRBV14
j_call: TRBJ2-7
clone_size: -

cdr3_aa: CASSTTGGPSEQYF
cdr3_nt: TGCGCCAGCAGTACAACGGGAGGGCCCTCCGAGCAGTACTTC
d_call: TRBD2
v_call: TRBV5-1
j_call: TRBJ2-7
clone_size: -

cdr3_aa: CASSIYGGSEAFF
cdr3_nt: TGTGCCAGTAGTATTTATGGAGGTTCTGAAGCTTTCTTT
d_call: -
v_call: TRBV19
j_call: TRBJ1-1
clone_size: -

cdr3_aa: CASSHDRAGEKLFF
cdr3_nt: TGCGCCAGCAGTCACGACAGGGCTGGTGAAAAACTGTTTTTT
d_call: TRBD1
v_call: TRBV23-1
j_call: TRBJ1-4
clone_size: -

cdr3_aa: CASRLGGTNTEAFF
cdr3_nt: TGTGCCAGCAGATTAGGGGGGACGAACACTGAAGCTTTCTTT
d_call: -
v_call: TRBV28
j_call: TRBJ1-1
clone_size: -

cdr3_aa: CASSFARGVYGYTF
cdr3_nt: TGTGCCAGCAGCTTCGCCAGGGGAGTCTATGGCTACACCTTC
d_call: -
v_call: TRBV11-2
j_call: TRBJ1-2
clone_size: few

cdr3_aa: CASSQEAASEDTQYF
cdr3_nt: TGTGCCAGCAGCCAAGAAGCGGCTAGCGAGGATACGCAGTATTTT
d_call: -
v_call: TRBV4-2
j_call: TRBJ2-3
clone_size: -

cdr3_aa: CASSLVTNYEQYF
cdr3_nt: TGTGCCAGCAGCTTAGTGACAAACTACGAGCAGTACTTC
d_call: -
v_call: TRBV7-9
j_call: TRBJ2-7
clone_size: -

cdr3_aa: CASSLAGVVNEQFF
cdr3_nt: TGTGCCAGCAGCTTAGCGGGAGTTGTAAATGAGCAGTTCTTC
d_call: -
v_call: TRBV11-3
j_call: TRBJ2-1
clone_size: -

cdr3_aa: CASSNGTVGVVGGYTF
cdr3_nt: TGTGCCAGTAGTAACGGGACAGTTGGAGTAGTAGGTGGCTACACCTTC
d_call: TRBD1
v_call: TRBV19
j_call: TRBJ1-2
clone_size: -

cdr3_aa: CASSPPDRGGHGYTF
cdr3_nt: TGTGCCAGCAGTCCTCCGGACAGGGGAGGCCATGGCTACACCTTC
d_call: TRBD1
v_call: TRBV28
j_call: TRBJ1-2
clone_size: -

cdr3_aa: CSVEPRGSTTDTQYF
cdr3_nt: TGCAGCGTTGAACCCAGGGGGAGCACCACAGATACGCAGTATTTT
d_call: TRBD1
v_call: TRBV29-1
j_call: TRBJ2-3
clone_size: -

cdr3_aa: CASSESAETYEQYF
cdr3_nt: TGCGCCAGCAGTGAGTCGGCAGAAACGTACGAGCAGTACTTC
d_call: -
v_call: TRBV10-1
j_call: TRBJ2-7
clone_size: -

cdr3_aa: CASSLPGLNSPLHF
cdr3_nt: TGTGCCAGCAGCTTACCGGGGTTAAATTCACCCCTCCACTTT
d_call: -
v_call: TRBV11-2
j_call: TRBJ1-6
clone_size: few

cdr3_aa: CASSLVGGTGQAQKETQYF
cdr3_nt: TGTGCCAGCAGCTTAGTCGGTGGGACAGGACAAGCCCAAAAAGAGACCCAGTACTTC
d_call: TRBD1
v_call: TRBV7-2
j_call: TRBJ2-5
clone_size: -

cdr3_aa: CASSQFGGLAVYEQYF
cdr3_nt: TGCGCCAGCAGCCAATTTGGAGGACTAGCGGTATACGAGCAGTACTTC
d_call: TRBD2
v_call: TRBV4-1
j_call: TRBJ2-7
clone_size: -

cdr3_aa: CASSSTGELFF
cdr3_nt: TGTGCCAGCAGCAGCACCGGGGAGCTGTTTTTT
d_call: -
v_call: TRBV2
j_call: TRBJ2-2
clone_size: few

cdr3_aa: CASSIRGSGNTIYF
cdr3_nt: TGTGCCAGTAGTATAAGAGGCTCTGGAAACACCATATATTTT
d_call: -
v_call: TRBV19
j_call: TRBJ1-3
clone_size: -

cdr3_aa: CASSLPGENTEAFF
cdr3_nt: TGTGCCAGCAGCTTGCCAGGGGAGAACACTGAAGCTTTCTTT
d_call: -
v_call: TRBV5-6
j_call: TRBJ1-1
clone_size: -

cdr3_aa: CASSLTGGASYEQYF
cdr3_nt: TGTGCCAGCAGCTTGACAGGAGGCGCCTCCTACGAGCAGTACTTC
d_call: -
v_call: TRBV7-2
j_call: TRBJ2-7
clone_size: once

cdr3_aa: CSVAAGSTDTQYF
cdr3_nt: TGCAGCGTTGCGGCAGGGAGCACAGATACGCAGTATTTT
d_call: -
v_call: TRBV29-1
j_call: TRBJ2-3
clone_size: -

cdr3_aa: CASSLRDSNQPQHF
cdr3_nt: TGTGCCAGCAGTTTACGGGATAGCAATCAGCCCCAGCATTTT
d_call: -
v_call: TRBV27
j_call: TRBJ1-5
clone_size: -

cdr3_aa: CASSQGGYTGELFF
cdr3_nt: TGTGCCAGCAGCCAGGGAGGGTACACCGGGGAGCTGTTTTTT
d_call: TRBD2
v_call: TRBV3-1/TRBV3-2
j_call: TRBJ2-2
clone_size: -

cdr3_aa: CASSLVGGSSDKNIQYF
cdr3_nt: TGTGCCAGCAGTTTAGTGGGCGGGAGTAGTGACAAAAACATTCAGTACTTC
d_call: TRBD2
v_call: TRBV28
j_call: TRBJ2-4
clone_size: -

cdr3_aa: CASSFLGAGGYNEQFF
cdr3_nt: TGTGCCAGCAGTTTCCTCGGCGCGGGAGGTTACAATGAGCAGTTCTTC
d_call: TRBD2
v_call: TRBV27
j_call: TRBJ2-1
clone_size: -

cdr3_aa: CASSSTGALSGANVLTF
cdr3_nt: TGTGCCAGCAGCTCGACAGGAGCCCTCTCTGGGGCCAACGTCCTGACTTTC
d_call: -
v_call: TRBV7-9
j_call: TRBJ2-6
clone_size: -

cdr3_aa: CASSFDRGHSSYEQYF
cdr3_nt: TGTGCCAGCAGCTTCGACAGGGGGCATAGCTCCTACGAGCAGTACTTC
d_call: TRBD1
v_call: TRBV11-1
j_call: TRBJ2-7
clone_size: once

cdr3_aa: CASSPTRRGRTGELFF
cdr3_nt: TGTGCCAGCAGCCCCACCCGGCGGGGGCGGACCGGGGAGCTGTTTTTT
d_call: -
v_call: TRBV9
j_call: TRBJ2-2
clone_size: -

cdr3_aa: CASSLPGDEKLFF
cdr3_nt: TGTGCCAGCAGTTTACCAGGGGATGAAAAACTGTTTTTT
d_call: -
v_call: TRBV28
j_call: TRBJ1-4
clone_size: -

cdr3_aa: CASSPTGANEQYF
cdr3_nt: TGTGCCAGCAGTCCGACAGGGGCGAACGAGCAGTACTTC
d_call: TRBD1
v_call: TRBV6-2/TRBV6-3
j_call: TRBJ2-7
clone_size: -

cdr3_aa: CASSGAGEQYF
cdr3_nt: TGTGCCAGTAGTGGGGCAGGGGAACAGTACTTC
d_call: -
v_call: TRBV19
j_call: TRBJ2-7
clone_size: -

cdr3_aa: CASSVGQGISYEQYF
cdr3_nt: TGCGCCAGCAGCGTCGGACAGGGGATATCCTACGAGCAGTACTTC
d_call: TRBD1
v_call: TRBV4-3
j_call: TRBJ2-7
clone_size: -

cdr3_aa: CASSPQPTGVNEKLFF
cdr3_nt: TGCGCCAGCAGCCCCCAACCCACAGGGGTGAATGAAAAACTGTTTTTT
d_call: TRBD1
v_call: TRBV5-1
j_call: TRBJ1-4
clone_size: -

cdr3_aa: CASSLGTGYTGELFF
cdr3_nt: TGTGCCAGCAGCTTAGGCACCGGGTACACCGGGGAGCTGTTTTTT
d_call: -
v_call: TRBV13
j_call: TRBJ2-2
clone_size: few

cdr3_aa: CASSLGDIEYGYTF
cdr3_nt: TGTGCCAGCAGCTTAGGGGACATAGAATATGGCTACACCTTC
d_call: -
v_call: TRBV7-9
j_call: TRBJ1-2
clone_size: -

cdr3_aa: CSPSRGNEQFF
cdr3_nt: TGCAGTCCGTCGCGCGGCAATGAGCAGTTCTTC
d_call: -
v_call: TRBV20-1
j_call: TRBJ2-1
clone_size: -

cdr3_aa: CASSESGTAAYEQYF
cdr3_nt: TGCGCCAGCAGCGAGTCCGGGACAGCAGCCTACGAGCAGTACTTC
d_call: TRBD1
v_call: TRBV5-1
j_call: TRBJ2-7
clone_size: -

cdr3_aa: CASSFGTSGRALGELFF
cdr3_nt: TGCGCCAGCAGCTTCGGGACTAGCGGGAGGGCTCTCGGGGAGCTGTTTTTT
d_call: TRBD2
v_call: TRBV5-1
j_call: TRBJ2-2
clone_size: once

cdr3_aa: CASSQDKGAVYEQYF
cdr3_nt: TGCGCCAGCAGCCAAGATAAGGGGGCGGTTTACGAGCAGTACTTC
d_call: TRBD1
v_call: TRBV4-1
j_call: TRBJ2-7
clone_size: -

cdr3_aa: CASSLGQGGNEKLFF
cdr3_nt: TGTGCCAGCTCACTTGGACAGGGAGGGAATGAAAAACTGTTTTTT
d_call: TRBD1
v_call: TRBV18
j_call: TRBJ1-4
clone_size: -

cdr3_aa: CSVEDPDRDEKLFF
cdr3_nt: TGCAGCGTTGAAGATCCGGACAGGGATGAAAAACTGTTTTTT
d_call: TRBD1
v_call: TRBV29-1
j_call: TRBJ1-4
clone_size: -

cdr3_aa: CASSYSRGQPQHF
cdr3_nt: TGTGCCAGCAGTTACTCCAGGGGGCAGCCCCAGCATTTT
d_call: TRBD1
v_call: TRBV6-2/TRBV6-3
j_call: TRBJ1-5
clone_size: -

cdr3_aa: CASSGQGATGNTIYF
cdr3_nt: TGTGCCAGCAGCGGACAGGGGGCGACTGGAAACACCATATATTTT
d_call: TRBD1
v_call: TRBV7-9
j_call: TRBJ1-3
clone_size: -

cdr3_aa: CASSQVGGVYEQYF
cdr3_nt: TGTGCCAGCAGCCAAGTGGGGGGTGTGTACGAGCAGTACTTC
d_call: -
v_call: TRBV3-1/TRBV3-2
j_call: TRBJ2-7
clone_size: few

cdr3_aa: CASTSGQGAMNTEAFF
cdr3_nt: TGTGCCAGCACTTCGGGACAGGGGGCGATGAACACTGAAGCTTTCTTT
d_call: TRBD1
v_call: TRBV28
j_call: TRBJ1-1
clone_size: once

cdr3_aa: CASSLSGRGSYEQYF
cdr3_nt: TGTGCCAGCAGCTTATCTGGCAGGGGATCCTACGAGCAGTACTTC
d_call: -
v_call: TRBV11-2
j_call: TRBJ2-7
clone_size: -

cdr3_aa: CASSVEGLAGSFNEQFF
cdr3_nt: TGTGCCAGCAGCGTAGAGGGACTAGCGGGATCTTTCAATGAGCAGTTCTTC
d_call: TRBD2
v_call: TRBV9
j_call: TRBJ2-1
clone_size: once

cdr3_aa: CASSSDRGRYGYTF
cdr3_nt: TGTGCCAGCAGTTCGGACAGGGGAAGGTATGGCTACACCTTC
d_call: TRBD1
v_call: TRBV6-2/TRBV6-3
j_call: TRBJ1-2
clone_size: -

cdr3_aa: CASSIPGKNQPQHF
cdr3_nt: TGTGCCAGTAGTATTCCCGGGAAGAATCAGCCCCAGCATTTT
d_call: -
v_call: TRBV19
j_call: TRBJ1-5
clone_size: -

cdr3_aa: CASSKETGAYEQYF
cdr3_nt: TGTGCCAGCAGTAAAGAGACAGGGGCCTACGAGCAGTACTTC
d_call: TRBD1
v_call: TRBV25-1
j_call: TRBJ2-7
clone_size: few

cdr3_aa: CASSLSAGGGDTQYF
cdr3_nt: TGTGCCAGCAGCTTATCAGCGGGGGGGGGAGATACGCAGTATTTT
d_call: TRBD2
v_call: TRBV7-6
j_call: TRBJ2-3
clone_size: once